Many counts were recorded for the clone carrying this T cell receptor beta chain. Its antigen remains unidentified. The data belong to a study of human T cells and chemical hapten exposure. Study details: Mainly, slight library volume differences in the pool made TCR yields vary.

Time point denoted: patch test 1, 2 weeks after DPC sensitization. As to treatment: therapeutic diphenylcyclopropenone sensitization with weekly scalp DPC. The CDR3 sequence is 15 residues long. Germline loops: CDR1 GTSNPN, CDR2 SVGIG (reference sequence). The germline V and J ends were trimmed by 0 bases and 1 base, with 12 bases remaining between them. What the library attached to individual cDNA molecules were unique molecular identifiers. TCRdb analysed the RACE reads with MiXCR anew, one entry per CDR3 protein. Seen here are some 79,000 distinct CDR3 sequences, roughly 7.6% observed once, and the top ten hold under 2%. Study results and caveats: DPC sensitization did not alter TCRs above 1 in 1000 frequency.

The chain links TRBV30 to TRBJ1-2; the D gene is possibly TRBD1 (5 bases). Sequences were derived from whole blood, sampled in connection with sensitization to the hapten diphenylcyclopropenone (DPC). The clonotype was recovered from a woman in her thirties with alopecia areata. Some clones in this sample may be carry-over from other donors' samples. This CDR3 reads CAWSVRTTLNYGYTF. The CDR3 region has the DNA TGTGCCTGGAGTGTACGGACAACCCTTAACTATGGCTACACCTTC.